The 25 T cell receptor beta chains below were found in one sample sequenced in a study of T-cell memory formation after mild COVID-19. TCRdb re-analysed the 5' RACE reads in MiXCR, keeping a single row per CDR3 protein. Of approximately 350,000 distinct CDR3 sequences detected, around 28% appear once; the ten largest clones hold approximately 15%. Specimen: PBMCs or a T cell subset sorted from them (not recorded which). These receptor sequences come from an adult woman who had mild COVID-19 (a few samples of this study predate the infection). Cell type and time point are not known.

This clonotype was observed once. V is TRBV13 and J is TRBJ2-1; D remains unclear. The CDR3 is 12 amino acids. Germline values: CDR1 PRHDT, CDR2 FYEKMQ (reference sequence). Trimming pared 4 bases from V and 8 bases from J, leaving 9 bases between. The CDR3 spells CASSSPPDEQFF. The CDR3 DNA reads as TGTGCCAGCAGCTCACCGCCCGATGAGCAGTTCTTC.

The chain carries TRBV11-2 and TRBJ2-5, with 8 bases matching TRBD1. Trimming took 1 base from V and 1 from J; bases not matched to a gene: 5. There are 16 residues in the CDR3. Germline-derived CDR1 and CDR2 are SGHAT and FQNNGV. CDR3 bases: TGTGCCAGCAGCTTAGTCCCCAGGGGGCCCCAAGAGACCCAGTACTTC. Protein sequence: CASSLVPRGPQETQYF. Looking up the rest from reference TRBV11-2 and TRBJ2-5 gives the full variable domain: EAGVAQSPRYKIIEKRQSVAFWCNPISGHATLYWYQQILGQGPKLLIQFQNNGVVDDSQLPKDRFSAERLKGVDSTLKIQPAKLEDSAVYLCASSLVPRGPQETQYFGPGTRLLVL.

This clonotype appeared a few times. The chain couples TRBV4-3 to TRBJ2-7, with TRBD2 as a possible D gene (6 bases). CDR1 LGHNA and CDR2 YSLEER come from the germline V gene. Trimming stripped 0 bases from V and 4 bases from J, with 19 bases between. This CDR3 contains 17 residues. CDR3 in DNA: TGCGCCAGCAGCCAAGATAGTCTGGGGGGAGGATCTTACGAGCAGTACTTC. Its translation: CASSQDSLGGGSYEQYF.

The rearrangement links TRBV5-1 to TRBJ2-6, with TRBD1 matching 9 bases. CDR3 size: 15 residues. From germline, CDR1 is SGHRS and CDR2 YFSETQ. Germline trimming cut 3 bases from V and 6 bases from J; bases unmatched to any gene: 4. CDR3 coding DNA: TGCGCCAGCAGCTCAGTACAGGGGGCGGCCAACGTCCTGACTTTC. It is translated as CASSSVQGAANVLTF.

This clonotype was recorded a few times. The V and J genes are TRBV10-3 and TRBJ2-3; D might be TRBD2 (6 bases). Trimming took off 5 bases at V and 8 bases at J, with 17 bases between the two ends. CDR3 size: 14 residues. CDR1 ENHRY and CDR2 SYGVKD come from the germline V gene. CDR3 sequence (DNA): TGTGCCATCAGTAAGGACTATTCAAGCGGTACGCAGTATTTT. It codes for CAISKDYSSGTQYF.

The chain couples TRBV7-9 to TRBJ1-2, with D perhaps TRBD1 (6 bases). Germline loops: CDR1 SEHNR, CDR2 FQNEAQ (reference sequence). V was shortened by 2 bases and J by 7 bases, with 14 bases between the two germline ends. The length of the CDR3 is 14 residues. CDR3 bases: TGTGCCAGCAGCTTACCGACAGGAGTTACTGGCTACACCTTC. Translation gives CASSLPTGVTGYTF. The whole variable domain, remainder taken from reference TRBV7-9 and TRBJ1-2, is DTGVSQNPRHKITKRGQNVTFRCDPISEHNRLYWYRQTLGQGPEFLTYFQNEAQLEKSRLLSDRFSAERPKGSFSTLEIQRTEQGDSAMYLCASSLPTGVTGYTFGSGTRLTVV.

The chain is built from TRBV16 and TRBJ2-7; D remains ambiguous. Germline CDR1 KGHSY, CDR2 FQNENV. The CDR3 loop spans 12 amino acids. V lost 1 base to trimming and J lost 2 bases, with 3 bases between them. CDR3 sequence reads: CASSQFTYEQYF. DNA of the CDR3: TGTGCCAGCAGCCAATTCACCTACGAGCAGTACTTC.

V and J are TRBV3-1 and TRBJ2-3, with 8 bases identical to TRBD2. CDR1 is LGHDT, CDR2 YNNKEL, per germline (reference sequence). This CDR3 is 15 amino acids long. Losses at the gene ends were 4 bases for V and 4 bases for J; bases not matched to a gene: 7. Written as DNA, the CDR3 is TGTGCCAGCAGCCTACGGGGGGGCTATTCAGATACGCAGTATTTT. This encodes CASSLRGGYSDTQYF.

CDR3 bases: TGTGCCAGCAGCTTGCAGAGGAATACGCAGTATTTT. Translating it yields CASSLQRNTQYF. This chain connects TRBV7-2 to TRBJ2-3; D is uncertain. Looked up from germline, CDR1 is SGHTA and CDR2 is FQGNSA. The germline V and J ends were trimmed by 3 bases and 7 bases, with 8 bases remaining between them. CDR3 size: 12 residues.

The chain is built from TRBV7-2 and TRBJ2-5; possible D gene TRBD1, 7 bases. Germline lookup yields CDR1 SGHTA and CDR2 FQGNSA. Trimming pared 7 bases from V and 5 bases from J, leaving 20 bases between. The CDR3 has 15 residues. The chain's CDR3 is CASTDPGGFSETQYF. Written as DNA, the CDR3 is TGTGCCAGCACCGATCCAGGGGGGTTTAGCGAGACCCAGTACTTC.

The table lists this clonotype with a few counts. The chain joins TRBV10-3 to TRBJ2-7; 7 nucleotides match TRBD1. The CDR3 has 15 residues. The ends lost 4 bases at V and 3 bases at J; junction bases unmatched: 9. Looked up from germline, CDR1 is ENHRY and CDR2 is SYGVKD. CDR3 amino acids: CAISGRQGMNYEQYF. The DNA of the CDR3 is TGTGCCATCAGTGGCCGACAGGGCATGAACTACGAGCAGTACTTC.

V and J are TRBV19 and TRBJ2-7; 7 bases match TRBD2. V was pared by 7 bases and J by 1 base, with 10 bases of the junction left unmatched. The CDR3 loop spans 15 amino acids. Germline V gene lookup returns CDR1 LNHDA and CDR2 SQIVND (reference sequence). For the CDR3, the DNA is TGTGCCAGTACCGCCCGGGCTAGCGGATCCTACGAGCAGTACTTC. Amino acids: CASTARASGSYEQYF.

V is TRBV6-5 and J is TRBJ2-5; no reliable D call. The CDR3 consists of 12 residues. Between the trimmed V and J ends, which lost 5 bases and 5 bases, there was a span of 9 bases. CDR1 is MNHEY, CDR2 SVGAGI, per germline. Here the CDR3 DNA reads TGTGCCAGCAGTAGGACCCGGGAGACCCAGTACTTC. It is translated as CASSRTRETQYF.

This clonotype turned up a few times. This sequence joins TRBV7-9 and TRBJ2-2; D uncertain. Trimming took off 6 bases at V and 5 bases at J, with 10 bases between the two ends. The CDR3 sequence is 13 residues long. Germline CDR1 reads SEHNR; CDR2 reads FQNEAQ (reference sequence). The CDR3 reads CASSLSITGELFF. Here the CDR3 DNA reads TGTGCCAGCAGTTTAAGTATAACCGGGGAGCTGTTTTTT. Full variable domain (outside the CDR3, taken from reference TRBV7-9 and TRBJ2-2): DTGVSQNPRHKITKRGQNVTFRCDPISEHNRLYWYRQTLGQGPEFLTYFQNEAQLEKSRLLSDRFSAERPKGSFSTLEIQRTEQGDSAMYLCASSLSITGELFFGEGSRLTVL.

CDR3 coding DNA: TGTGCCGGCAACTCTGGGGCCAACGTCCTGACTTTC. As protein: CAGNSGANVLTF. This sequence joins TRBV10-3 and TRBJ2-6; D call uncertain. The CDR3 runs to 12 residues. Trimming took 11 bases from V and 0 from J, leaving 5 bases between them. Germline CDR1 is ENHRY and CDR2 is SYGVKD.

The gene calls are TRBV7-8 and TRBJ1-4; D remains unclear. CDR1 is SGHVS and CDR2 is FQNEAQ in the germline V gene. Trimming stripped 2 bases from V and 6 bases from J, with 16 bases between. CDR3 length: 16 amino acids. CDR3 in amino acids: CASSLNGYSLDEKLFF. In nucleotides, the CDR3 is TGTGCCAGCAGCTTAAACGGGTATAGCCTCGATGAAAAACTGTTTTTT.

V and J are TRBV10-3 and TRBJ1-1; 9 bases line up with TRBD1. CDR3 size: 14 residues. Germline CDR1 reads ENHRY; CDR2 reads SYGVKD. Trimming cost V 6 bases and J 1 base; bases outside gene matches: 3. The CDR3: CAISTGGGNTEAFF. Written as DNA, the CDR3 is TGTGCCATCAGCACAGGGGGCGGGAACACTGAAGCTTTCTTT.

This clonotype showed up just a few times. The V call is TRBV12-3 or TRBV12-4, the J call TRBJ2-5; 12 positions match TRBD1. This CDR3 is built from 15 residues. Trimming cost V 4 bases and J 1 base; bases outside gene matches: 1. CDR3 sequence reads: CASSWDRGPQETQYF. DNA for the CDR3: TGTGCCAGCAGTTGGGACAGGGGGCCCCAAGAGACCCAGTACTTC.

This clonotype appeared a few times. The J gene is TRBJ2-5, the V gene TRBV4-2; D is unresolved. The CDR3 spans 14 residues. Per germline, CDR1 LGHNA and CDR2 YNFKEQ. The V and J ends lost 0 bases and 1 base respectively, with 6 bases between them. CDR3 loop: CASSQDWAQETQYF. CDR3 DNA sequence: TGTGCCAGCAGCCAAGATTGGGCCCAAGAGACCCAGTACTTC.

Here the CDR3 reads CASSPAGTLPYNEQFF. The CDR3, as DNA: TGTGCCAGCAGCCCAGCCGGGACTCTGCCCTACAATGAGCAGTTCTTC. The V gene is TRBV11-3, the J gene TRBJ2-1; tentatively, D is TRBD2 (6 bases). The CDR3 contains 16 residues. Germline V gene lookup returns CDR1 SGHNT and CDR2 YENEEA. Trimming stripped 5 bases from V and 2 bases from J, with 16 bases between.

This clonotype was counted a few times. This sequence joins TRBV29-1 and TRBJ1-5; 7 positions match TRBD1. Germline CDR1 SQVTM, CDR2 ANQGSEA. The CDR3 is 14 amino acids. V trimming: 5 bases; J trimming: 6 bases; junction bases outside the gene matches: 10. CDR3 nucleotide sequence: TGCAGCGTTCCCGGACAGGTAGCAGGTCAGCCCCAGCATTTT. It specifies CSVPGQVAGQPQHF.

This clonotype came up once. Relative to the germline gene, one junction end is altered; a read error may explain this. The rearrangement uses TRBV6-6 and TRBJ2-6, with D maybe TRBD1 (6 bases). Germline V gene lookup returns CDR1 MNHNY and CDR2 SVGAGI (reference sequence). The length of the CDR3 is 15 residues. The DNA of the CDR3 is TGTGCCAGCAGGCGACAGGACTCTGGGGCCAACGTCCTGATTTTC. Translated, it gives CASRRQDSGANVLIF.

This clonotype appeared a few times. In DNA, the CDR3 is TGCGCCAGCAGGGATGACTCCTACAATGAGCAGTTCTTC. Translating it yields CASRDDSYNEQFF. The rearrangement uses TRBV5-1 and TRBJ2-1, with D unresolved. Trimming left V 5 bases short and J 0 bases short, with 6 bases between. This CDR3 region has 13 residues. The germline V gene has CDR1 SGHRS and CDR2 YFSETQ.

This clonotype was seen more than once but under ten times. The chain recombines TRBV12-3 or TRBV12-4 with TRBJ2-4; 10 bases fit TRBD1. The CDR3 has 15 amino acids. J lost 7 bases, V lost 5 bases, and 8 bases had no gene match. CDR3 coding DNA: TGTGCCAGCAGTACTAAGGGACAGGGGCCCAACATTCAGTACTTC. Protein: CASSTKGQGPNIQYF.

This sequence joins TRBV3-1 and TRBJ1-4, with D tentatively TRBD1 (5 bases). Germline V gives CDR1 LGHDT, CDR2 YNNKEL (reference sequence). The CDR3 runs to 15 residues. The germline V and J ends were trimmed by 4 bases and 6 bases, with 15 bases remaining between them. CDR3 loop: CASSRAGGIDEKLFF. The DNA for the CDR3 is TGTGCCAGCAGCCGCGCGGGGGGAATTGATGAAAAACTGTTTTTT.